The 10 T cell receptor beta chains given below trace back to one sample, sequenced in a study of OX40 agonist ivuxolimab in advanced cancers. Data came from immunoSEQ multiplex PCR; TCRdb stores just in-frame clones and leaves some out. The sample has about 75,000 clones; approximately 90% are singletons. The source was CD4+ or CD8+ T cells sorted from blood, collected in a trial of the OX40 agonist ivuxolimab. All receptors come from an adult with an advanced solid tumor such as melanoma, head and neck, liver or kidney cancer.

The CDR3: CSVDDNSGNTIYF. As DNA, the CDR3 is TGCAGCGTTGACGACAACTCTGGAAACACCATATATTTT. The chain couples TRBV29-1 to TRBJ1-3; D remains unclear. Trimming shortened V by 3 bases and J by 0 bases, and 6 bases separated the two germline ends. The CDR3 spans 13 residues. Germline CDR1 reads SQVTM; CDR2 reads ANQGSEA.

This clone has only one observation. The sample has other DNA sequences that encode this CDR3 too. The chain employs TRBV29-1 and TRBJ2-3; TRBD1 agrees at 9 bases. CDR1 is SQVTM, CDR2 ANQGSEA, per germline. V dropped 4 bases and J dropped 6; count of bases not matched to a gene: 8. This CDR3 has 14 residues. CDR3 bases: TGCAGCGTTGTGGGGACAGGGTCTGGGGATACGCAGTATTTT. Translating gives CSVVGTGSGDTQYF.

The V call is TRBV5-4, the J call TRBJ2-1, with a weak D call TRBD2 (6 bases). This CDR3 is built from 12 residues. Per the germline V gene, CDR1 is SGHNT and CDR2 is YYREEE (reference sequence). V lost 3 bases and J 12 bases, leaving 13 bases between the germline ends. CDR3 nucleotide sequence: TGTGCCAGCAGCTGGTGGGACTCTGCGCAGTTCTTC. Translation gives CASSWWDSAQFF.

This clone was counted a few times. The J gene is TRBJ1-1, the V gene TRBV7-9, with D possibly being TRBD1 (6 bases). The germline CDR1 and CDR2 sequences are SEHNR and FQNEAQ (reference sequence). V shed 3 bases and J shed 2 bases, with 10 bases lying between them. The length of the CDR3 is 14 residues. The CDR3 DNA is TGTGCCAGCAGCTTTACAGGGCGCAACACTGAAGCTTTCTTT. As protein: CASSFTGRNTEAFF.

The genes are TRBV19 and TRBJ1-6, with 7 nucleotides matching TRBD1. The CDR3 is made up of 18 amino acids. The V and J ends lost 0 bases and 7 bases, in that order; junction bases with no gene match: 12. Germline-derived CDR1 and CDR2 are LNHDA and SQIVND (reference sequence). Here the CDR3 DNA reads TGTGCCAGTAGTATAGATCCTCTCAGGACAGGTGGGAATTCACCCCTCCACTTT. Protein product: CASSIDPLRTGGNSPLHF.

This clone was detected only once. The CDR3, as DNA: TGTGCCAGCAGCCCCTCAGGCGGCGGGGGCTACACCTTC. As protein: CASSPSGGGGYTF. The gene calls are TRBV7-3 and TRBJ1-2; no clear D gene. Trimming cost V 5 bases and J 8 bases, with 15 bases left between them. The germline V gene has CDR1 SGHTA and CDR2 FQGTGA. The CDR3 extends over 13 amino acids.

The chain recombines TRBV7-3 with TRBJ1-2; 10 nucleotides line up with TRBD1. Germline V gene data show CDR1 as SGHTA and CDR2 as FQGTGA. V lost 2 bases to trimming and J lost 8 bases; unmatched junction nucleotides: 2. The CDR3 is made up of 13 amino acids. The CDR3 is CASSLGTGEGYTF. CDR3 coding DNA: TGTGCCAGCAGCTTAGGGACAGGGGAAGGCTACACCTTC.

This clone was seen a handful of times. The chain joins TRBV7-9 to TRBJ1-4; D ambiguous. Looked up from germline, CDR1 is SEHNR and CDR2 is FQNEAQ (reference sequence). The V and J ends lost 7 bases and 8 bases respectively, with 11 bases between them. The CDR3 extends over 12 amino acids. CDR3 nucleotide sequence: TGTGCCAGCACCCCGAACTTGGAAAAACTGTTTTTT. Amino acids: CASTPNLEKLFF.

This chain connects TRBV7-6 to TRBJ2-2, with D possibly matching TRBD2 (5 bases). Trimming pared 3 bases from V and 4 bases from J, leaving 15 bases between. The CDR3 covers 16 residues. Germline V gene sequence: CDR1 SGHVS, CDR2 FNYEAQ. The CDR3 region is CASSFQRTSATGELFF. For the CDR3, the DNA is TGTGCCAGCAGCTTCCAGCGGACCTCGGCCACCGGGGAGCTGTTTTTT.

The chain combines TRBV5-1 with TRBJ2-2; maybe TRBD2 (6 bases). The CDR3 has 16 residues. V lost 0 bases to trimming and J lost 0 bases, with 9 bases between them. Germline assignment: CDR1 SGHRS and CDR2 YFSETQ. CDR3 residues: CASSLGGGANTGELFF. CDR3 nucleotide sequence: TGCGCCAGCAGCTTGGGAGGAGGGGCGAACACCGGGGAGCTGTTTTTT. Together with reference TRBV5-1 and TRBJ2-2, the CDR3 gives the full variable domain: KAGVTQTPRYLIKTRGQQVTLSCSPISGHRSVSWYQQTPGQGLQFLFEYFSETQRNKGNFPGRFSGRQFSNSRSEMNVSTLELGDSALYLCASSLGGGANTGELFFGEGSRLTVL.